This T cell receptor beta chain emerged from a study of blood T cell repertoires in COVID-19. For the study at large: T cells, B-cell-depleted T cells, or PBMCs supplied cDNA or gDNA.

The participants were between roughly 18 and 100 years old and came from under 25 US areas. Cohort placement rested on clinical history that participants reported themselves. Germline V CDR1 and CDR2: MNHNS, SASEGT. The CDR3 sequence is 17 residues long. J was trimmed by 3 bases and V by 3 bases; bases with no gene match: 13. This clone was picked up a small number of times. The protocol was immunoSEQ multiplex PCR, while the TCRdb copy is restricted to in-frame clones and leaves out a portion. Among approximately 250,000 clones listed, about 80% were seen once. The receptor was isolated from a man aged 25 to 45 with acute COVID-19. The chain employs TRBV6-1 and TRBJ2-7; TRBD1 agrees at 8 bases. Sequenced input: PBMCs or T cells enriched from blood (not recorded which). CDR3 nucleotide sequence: TGTGCCAGCAGTGATCGGGGGATAGCGGACAGGGTCTACGAGCAGTACGTC. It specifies CASSDRGIADRVYEQYV.